These 3 T cell receptor beta chains came from one sample sequenced in a study of T cell repertoires in cytomegalovirus infection. Their antigen targets remain unknown. TCRdb reprocessed the reads via MiXCR and lists one record per CDR3 protein. The sample lists 450,000 to 600,000 distinct CDR3 sequences; more than 30% were seen once. The source was cultured PBMCs, collected from culture after CMV antigen stimulation. The receptors stem from a human donor in good health (CMV status not recorded). Some clones in this sample may be carry-over from other donors' samples.

V gene TRBV7-2 combines with J gene TRBJ2-1; TRBD1 might be the D (6 bases). The CDR3 is made up of 15 amino acids. Deletions cut 3 bases from V and 2 bases from J, with 11 bases between. Germline V gene sequence: CDR1 SGHTA, CDR2 FQGNSA. The CDR3 DNA is TGTGCCAGCAGCTTTGAACAGGGAACCTACAATGAGCAGTTCTTC. Protein: CASSFEQGTYNEQFF.

The CDR3 protein is CASRGVSTNEKLFF. The CDR3 DNA reads TGTGCCAGTCGGGGGGTTTCAACTAATGAAAAACTGTTTTTT. The rearrangement uses TRBV7-9 and TRBJ1-4; the D gene is possibly TRBD1 (5 bases). The CDR3 totals 14 residues. Germline lookup yields CDR1 SEHNR and CDR2 FQNEAQ (reference sequence). Trimming took off 9 bases at V and 0 bases at J, with 11 bases between the two ends. Combining the CDR3 with reference TRBV7-9 and TRBJ1-4 gives the whole variable domain DTGVSQNPRHKITKRGQNVTFRCDPISEHNRLYWYRQTLGQGPEFLTYFQNEAQLEKSRLLSDRFSAERPKGSFSTLEIQRTEQGDSAMYLCASRGVSTNEKLFFGSGTQLSVL.

A few counts support this clonotype. The rearrangement links TRBV11-2 to TRBJ2-5; D assignment may be TRBD1 or TRBD2 (6 bases each). V lost 5 bases and J 5 bases, leaving 21 bases between the germline ends. The CDR3 has 16 amino acids. The germline gives CDR1 SGHAT, CDR2 FQNNGV. This CDR3 is CASSEGFPGAGETQYF. The CDR3 nucleotides are TGTGCCAGCAGCGAGGGATTTCCGGGGGCAGGGGAGACCCAGTACTTC.